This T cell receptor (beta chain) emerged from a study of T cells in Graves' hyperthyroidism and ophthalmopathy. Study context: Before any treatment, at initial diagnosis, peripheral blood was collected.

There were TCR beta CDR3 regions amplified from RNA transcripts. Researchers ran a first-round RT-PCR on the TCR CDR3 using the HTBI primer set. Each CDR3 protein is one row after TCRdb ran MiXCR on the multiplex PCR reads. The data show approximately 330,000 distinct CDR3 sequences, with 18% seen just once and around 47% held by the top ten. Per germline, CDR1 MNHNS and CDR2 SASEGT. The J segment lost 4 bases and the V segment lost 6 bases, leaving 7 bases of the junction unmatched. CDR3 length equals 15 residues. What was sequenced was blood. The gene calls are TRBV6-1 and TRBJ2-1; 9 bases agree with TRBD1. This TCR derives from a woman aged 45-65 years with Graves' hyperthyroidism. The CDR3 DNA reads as TGTGCCAGCAGCTTCGACAGGGGGTTATACAATGAGCAGTTCTTC. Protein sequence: CASSFDRGLYNEQFF.